The following is a T cell receptor (beta chain) sequence with its context. No antigen is known for it. Within one base of it there is no much larger clone, and no base qualities were kept. The library was generated by the immunoSEQ multiplex PCR assay. For the multiplex PCR, a mixture combining 60 forward primers for TCR Vbeta segments and 13 reverse primers for TCR Jbeta segments was used. The CDR3 region of rearranged TCR beta genes was amplified from genomic DNA with a multiplex PCR assay. The Illumina HiSeq System was used to sequence the amplified TCR beta libraries as 87-base-pair reads. From the authors' description of their analysis: Across the 500 to 850 repertoires, a later analysis counted around 80 million unique TCR beta chains, some 11 million of which were shared by at least two donors. A nearest-neighbor algorithm error-corrected the raw reads and collapsed the reads into unique sequences, merging closely related sequences to remove PCR and sequencing errors. CDR3 sequences were aligned to IMGT reference sequences to assign V, D and J gene segments. For a sequence to be retained, a match of at least six nucleotides to both a V gene segment and a J gene segment was required. A rearrangement counted as productive if the CDR3 had no stop codons and remained in frame with V and J, and every other rearrangement counted as non-productive. Following IMGT convention, CDR3 was defined as the stretch from the second conserved V-encoded cysteine to the conserved J-encoded phenylalanine. The earlier analysis of 587 of the donors excluded sequences that lacked an unambiguous match to a single V gene segment. In an earlier analysis of around 600 of the donors, V segments were called functional above 56.7% productive rearrangements and were called segregating when the between-donor standard deviation exceeded 5%. A statistical classification framework was developed to diagnose cytomegalovirus status using the catalog of TCR beta chain sequences. A later analysis assigned V and J genes by comparing TCR nucleotide sequences with IMGT/GENE-DB human TR gene sequences. The TCRdist pipeline was used in a later analysis to assign CDR3 sequences and most-parsimonious VDJ recombination scenarios. In a later analysis, every TCR beta chain was defined by the combination of its CDR3 amino acid sequence and its V-gene family, and reads without a unique V-gene family were dropped. To address suspected cross-contamination and a sequencing artifact, a later analysis removed 450 to 700 highly shared, low-generation-probability nucleotide sequences. For each public chain, a later analysis derived a clonal expansion index from normalized ranks of inferred template counts within each repertoire. Generation probabilities in a later analysis came from a VDJ recombination model fitted to out-of-frame rearrangements, and those results were checked against IGoR. In a later analysis, hypergeometric tests were used to score TCR-TCR, TCR-HLA and TCR-CMV co-occurrence, with a repertoire-size bias correction applied to TCR pairs. False discovery rates were estimated in a later analysis by permuting HLA or CMV assignments 20 times. In a later analysis, co-occurring TCRs were grouped with DBSCAN, and TCRdist sequence similarity was added when clustering was performed within HLA-allele-positive subsets. Co-occurrence clustering excluded repertoires with fewer than 30,000 or more than 120,000 public chains, plus five with anomalous nucleotide sharing. The table was pulled from immuneACCESS by TCRdb, which kept in-frame rearrangements only. Such tables lose some clones; where checked, under half of the loss comes from unresolved V genes, and the rest has no known cause. Clone size and V and J calls were adopted from that table, with D and trimming inferred from the DNA. The sample contains about 190,000 clones, 75% to 80% of them found a single time. The ten biggest clones cover approximately 2% of the sample.

In total, over 600 healthy bone marrow donors made up the cohort. All cohort members were sampled while nominally healthy, although unrecorded immune exposures were likely present. The donor tested CMV seropositive, placing the donor among the 250 to 350 seropositive members of the cohort. Each donor provided a peripheral blood sample, and peripheral blood mononuclear cells were used for TCR beta sequencing. Genomic DNA extraction from the blood cell samples was performed with the Qiagen DNeasy Blood Extraction Kit. This entry belongs to a study of cytomegalovirus exposure and HLA in healthy donors (dated by TCRdb to the late 2010s). About the investigation overall: An earlier analysis of fewer than 750 of the donors reported approximately 260 Gb of sequence data and around 110 million unique TCR beta sequences obtained from roughly 170 million T cells. Among under 450 genotyped donors of the cohort, an average of about 240,000 unique TCR beta nucleotide sequences were sequenced per donor, approximately 20% of them non-productive. The aim of the study was to test whether cataloging public T cell receptors could identify signatures of past pathogen exposure. Rather than drawing on any new phenotypic data, the later analysis identified candidate immune exposures from TCR beta sequences and the way those sequences occurred across donors. Donor age, sex, ethnicity and CMV serostatus were collected together with the repertoire data. High-throughput TCR immunosequencing, statistical association of individual TCRs with disease status, and machine learning were combined to predict cytomegalovirus infection status. An early release that covered 640 HLA-typed donors contained 300 to 350 gigabases of sequencing data and 65 million to 100 million unique TCR sequences. A later genetic analysis used genome-wide SNP genotypes for about 55% of the 666 donors, treating that subset as a discovery cohort. HLA typing included class I and class II loci at four-digit resolution. All discovery cohort repertoires had been generated using a single sequencing platform. Among the roughly 370 genotyped donors, 75% to 90% belonged to the genetic ancestry cluster associated with self-reported Caucasian donors. The study profiled the T cell repertoires of 666 subjects by immunosequencing and related them to cytomegalovirus serostatus. Besides the first cohort of under 700 subjects, a separate validation cohort made up of 90 to 150 different subjects was used. An earlier analysis of some 600 of the donors applied high-throughput TCR beta sequencing to assess whether each TCR beta V gene segment acted as functional or pseudogenic. A later analysis re-analyzed previously published TCR beta repertoires from about 730 donors and added high-resolution HLA genotyping to study TCR occurrence patterns. The number of donors typed differed by locus, with about 629-640 for A, B, C, DRB1 and DQB1, 522 for DQA1, approximately 570 for DPA1, and under 490 for DPB1. Several DR-DQ haplotypes were treated as single units for association and clustering because of strong linkage in the cohort.

The research as a whole found: In a later analysis, TCR association rates were found to vary across HLA loci, with the most associated TCRs seen for DRB1 alleles and the fewest for HLA-C alleles. The study listed around 160 TCR beta chains as associated with cytomegalovirus. Correlated functional status among segregating V segments might be attributable to linkage disequilibrium, but an unknown experimental factor could not be ruled out. Cytomegalovirus status was reported to be diagnosed by the classifier with high specificity and sensitivity in both the original and validation cohorts. A cluster of highly shared sequence variants was judged likely to be a technical artifact of the sequencing pipeline. Assigning TCR associations to individual alleles was difficult when HLA alleles, especially DR and DQ, strongly co-occurred. Because the 87-base-pair reads could not distinguish some IMGT-functional V segments, including TRBV6-2 and TRBV6-3, those segments were excluded. In a later genetic analysis, a missense DCLRE1C variant was associated with V-gene and J-gene trimming of TCR beta chains, and the association was replicated in an independent cohort. Immune exposure information for the cohort was limited to CMV serostatus. A further reported finding was that TCR beta sequences accurately predicted the HLA-A and HLA-B alleles for most subjects in the first cohort. According to a later analysis, most CMV-associated TCR beta chains appeared to be HLA-restricted, and the HLA associations seemed to be driven largely by CMV exposure. The earlier analysis of 450 to 700 of the donors excluded some 15 rarely observed V segments, including chromosome 9 orphons, because counts were too low. Specific HLA alleles were associated with 15,000 to 20,000 TCR beta sequences at a false discovery rate of 0.05 in a later analysis. Three of the identified cytomegalovirus-associated TCR beta chains were confirmed in vitro to be specific for cytomegalovirus antigens. Compared with the roughly 670-donor mean, donors in an Asian-associated ancestry cluster had fewer N-insertions in productive TCRs, according to a later genetic analysis. In this cohort, only TCR beta chains were sequenced, and detectable features were limited by the absence of alpha or paired-chain data. Most TCR sequences were observed very rarely across donors, whereas some public TCRs were present in many individuals. Several of the top co-occurrence clusters appeared to be linked to parvovirus B19, influenza, CMV and Epstein-Barr virus, according to a later analysis. HLA typing was unavailable for some donors at each locus, so association tests used only the typed subset. The presence/absence analyses assumed that sequencing depth was roughly uniform across donors, and that assumption may not be true. The authors suggested that the approach could potentially be generalized to other disease states and immunological phenotypes. A later analysis found that HLA-associated TCR beta chains were more clonally expanded and had lower generation probabilities than equally common non-associated chains. In an earlier analysis of 587 of the donors, most TCR beta V segments appeared in productive rearrangements about 90% or about 30% of the time, broadly matching IMGT annotations.

As encoded in the germline V gene, CDR1 is SGDLS while CDR2 is YYNGEE. Compared with germline, V lacks 0 bases and J lacks 7 bases; bases without a gene match: 5. The CDR3, from cysteine to phenylalanine, totals 15 residues. The sequence is cut down to CDR3 DNA, 45 bases in frame from base 1. Specimen: PBMCs. The receptor chain draws on TRBV9 and TRBJ2-7; TRBD1 matches 12 bases in the middle. This clonotype originated in a woman in her 30s in good health and CMV-seropositive. The DNA sequence reads TGTGCCAGCAGCGTAGGGGGACAGGGGGCGAAAGAGCAGTACTTC. Its translation is CASSVGGQGAKEQYF. The full variable domain, completed from the reference TRBV9 and TRBJ2-7 proteins outside the CDR3, reads DSGVTQTPKHLITATGQRVTLRCSPRSGDLSVYWYQQSLDQGLQFLIQYYNGEERAKGNILERFSAQQFPDLHSELNLSSLELGDSALYFCASSVGGQGAKEQYFGPGTRLTVT.